Shown below are 9 T cell receptor beta chains from a single sample sequenced in a study of PD-1 blockade in classical Hodgkin lymphoma. TCRdb keeps only in-frame clones here, not all; method: immunoSEQ multiplex PCR. Here the sample spans fewer than 15,000 clones, roughly 80% being singletons. Each patient's relapse followed autologous stem cell transplantation, and brentuximab vedotin exposure varied. Magnetic negative selection of thawed PBMCs yielded the CD8+ T cells. The sequences come from CD8+ T cells from blood, collected at baseline. The receptors originated from a human donor with classical Hodgkin lymphoma.

This chain links TRBV19 with TRBJ2-7; D may be TRBD1 (5 bases). V lost 5 bases and J lost 0, with 8 bases in between. The CDR3 loop spans 13 amino acids. Germline V gene lookup returns CDR1 LNHDA and CDR2 SQIVND (reference sequence). The CDR3 DNA reads TGTGCCAGTAGTTGGGGCCTCTCCTACGAGCAGTACTTC. Amino acid sequence: CASSWGLSYEQYF.

The rearrangement uses TRBV28 and TRBJ1-1; unclear D gene. Germline V gene sequence: CDR1 MDHEN, CDR2 SYDVKM. This CDR3 is 13 amino acids long. The V and J ends lost 5 bases and 1 base respectively, with 8 bases between them. The CDR3 spells CASSLTENTEAFF. The CDR3 DNA is TGTGCCAGCAGTCTGACGGAGAACACTGAAGCTTTCTTT.

This clone occurred a few times. This chain joins TRBV4-1 and TRBJ1-1; perhaps TRBD1 as D (5 bases). The CDR3 totals 17 residues. CDR1 and CDR2 from the germline V gene are MGHRA and YSYEKL. Trimming pared 5 bases from V and 0 bases from J, leaving 19 bases between. The CDR3 DNA reads TGCGCCAGCAGCAGGACCTGGGACCCCGGAATGAACACTGAAGCTTTCTTT. This codes for CASSRTWDPGMNTEAFF.

This clone turned up a few times. J is TRBJ1-1 and V is TRBV20-1; D is perhaps TRBD1 (5 bases). The V gene lost 5 bases and the J gene lost 7 bases, with 8 bases spanning the gap. Germline loops: CDR1 DFQATT, CDR2 SNEGSKA (reference sequence). The CDR3 sequence is 10 residues long. The CDR3 DNA reads TGCAGTGCTGCCGGGGGTGAAGCTTTCTTT. Its translation is CSAAGGEAFF.

V is TRBV19 and J is TRBJ2-7; 8 bases are a match to TRBD2. The ends lost 2 bases at V and 2 bases at J; junction bases unmatched: 5. The CDR3 consists of 15 residues. The V gene's germline CDR1 is LNHDA and CDR2 SQIVND (reference sequence). The CDR3 here is CASSISGGGTYEQYF. For the CDR3, the DNA is TGTGCCAGTAGTATAAGTGGCGGGGGGACCTACGAGCAGTACTTC.

This clone was detected a few times. V usage is TRBV19 and J usage is TRBJ2-7; TRBD1 aligns across 9 bases. CDR1 and CDR2 (germline): LNHDA, SQIVND (reference sequence). The CDR3 covers 13 residues. V was pared by 3 bases and J by 4 bases, with 1 base of the junction left unmatched. The CDR3 DNA follows: TGTGCCAGTAGTATTGGACAGGGGTACGAGCAGTACTTC. Its protein product is CASSIGQGYEQYF.

The gene calls are TRBV6-1 and TRBJ1-1, with D possibly matching TRBD1 (5 bases). The CDR3 covers 18 residues. V lost 2 bases and J lost 3, with 22 bases in between. Germline values: CDR1 MNHNS, CDR2 SASEGT. The DNA of the CDR3 is TGTGCCAGCAGTGAAAGGGGCAGGGAGGTTGTAGGTGACACTGAAGCTTTCTTT. Its protein is CASSERGREVVGDTEAFF.

This chain connects TRBV7-9 to TRBJ2-4; TRBD2 might be the D (5 bases). V was trimmed by 5 bases and J by 2 bases, leaving 16 bases between them. The V gene's germline CDR1 is SEHNR and CDR2 FQNEAQ (reference sequence). The CDR3 is 16 amino acids. This CDR3 is CASSTTEGYPKNIQYF. As DNA, the CDR3 is TGTGCCAGCAGCACTACTGAGGGATATCCCAAAAACATTCAGTACTTC.

V gene TRBV27 combines with J gene TRBJ2-1; D not resolved. Trimming shortened V by 5 bases and J by 5 bases, and 7 bases separated the two germline ends. CDR1 is MNHEY and CDR2 is SMNVEV in the germline V gene (reference sequence). This CDR3 is 12 amino acids long. CDR3 sequence reads: CASSPTDNEQFF. The CDR3 nucleotides are TGTGCCAGCAGTCCCACAGACAATGAGCAGTTCTTC.